This is a list of T cell receptor beta chains from one sample in a study of T-cell memory formation after mild COVID-19. TCRdb fed the 5' RACE reads into MiXCR, producing one record per CDR3 protein. This sample carries 60,000 to 65,000 distinct CDR3 sequences, less than 9.5% of them seen once, and the ten largest clones take less than 1.5%. Sequencing was done on a sample of PBMCs or a T cell subset sorted from them (not recorded which). The receptors shown here come from a young man who had mild COVID-19 (a few samples of this study predate the infection). Cell type and time point are not known. Each CDR3 is given with its conserved first and last residue. Fields, in order: D gene, V gene, J gene, clone size, CDR3 DNA, CDR3 protein. The D gene is left open where the match is weak. Clone size appears in some rows only: once, few, many, or a class for an expanded clone.

>NA|TRBV12-3/TRBV12-4|TRBJ2-3|few
TGTGCCAGCACCCCGGCGGGGACACCCGGAGATACGCAGTATTTT
CASTPAGTPGDTQYF
>TRBD2|TRBV6-5|TRBJ2-3|many
TGTGCCAGCAGCCCCCCGGGACTAGGCTACCCAGATACGCAGTATTTT
CASSPPGLGYPDTQYF
>TRBD1|TRBV12-3/TRBV12-4|TRBJ2-2|NA
TGTGCCAGCAGTCCAACAGGGGGCGTGGACACCGGGGAGCTGTTTTTT
CASSPTGGVDTGELFF
>NA|TRBV12-3/TRBV12-4|TRBJ1-1|few
TGTGCCAGCAGTGGCCAACAGATGAACACTGAAGCTTTCTTT
CASSGQQMNTEAFF
>TRBD2|TRBV7-2|TRBJ2-1|NA
TGTGCCAGCAGCCCTTGGACTAGCGGGGGGGGTGAGCAGTTCTTC
CASSPWTSGGGEQFF
>TRBD2|TRBV20-1|TRBJ2-5|medium-sized
TGCAGTGCAACAGGACTAGCGGACCAAGAGACCCAGTACTTC
CSATGLADQETQYF
>NA|TRBV6-6|TRBJ1-6|few
TGTGCCAGCAAGGAGACAAGCTCGTCGAGCCTCCACTTT
CASKETSSSSLHF
>NA|TRBV4-3|TRBJ2-5|NA
TGCGCCAGCAGCCGTTCCCTAGGAGGGGGAGCAGAGACCCAGTACTTC
CASSRSLGGGAETQYF
>NA|TRBV5-4|TRBJ2-1|NA
TGTGCCAGCAGCACCGGACTAGAGCAGTTCTTC
CASSTGLEQFF
>NA|TRBV20-1|TRBJ1-5|few
TGCAGTGCTCGATACGGCAGGGGAAATCAGCCCCAGCATTTT
CSARYGRGNQPQHF
>NA|TRBV6-6|TRBJ2-2|many
TGTGCCAGCAGTTGGCAGACCGGGGAGCTGTTTTTT
CASSWQTGELFF
>TRBD1|TRBV19|TRBJ2-5|NA
TGTGCCAGCCTAGACAGGGGAGACCAAGAGACCCAGTACTTC
CASLDRGDQETQYF
>TRBD2|TRBV5-1|TRBJ2-3|NA
TGCGCCAGCAGCTTGTCGGTGCGGGGGAACACAGATACGCAGTATTTT
CASSLSVRGNTDTQYF
>NA|TRBV10-1|TRBJ1-5|few
TGCGCCAGCAGTGAGCAGCATTATAGCAATCAGCCCCAGCATTTT
CASSEQHYSNQPQHF
>TRBD1|TRBV20-1|TRBJ2-3|NA
TGCAGTGCCCGACAGGGGGCCTTCACAGATACGCAGTATTTT
CSARQGAFTDTQYF
>TRBD1|TRBV7-2|TRBJ2-1|many
TGTGCCAGCAGCTTATACAGGGGAGCCTACAATGAGCAGTTCTTC
CASSLYRGAYNEQFF
>NA|TRBV5-4|TRBJ2-2|NA
TGTGCCAGCAGCCCGCCAGGCGTGGGTTCGAACACCGGGGAGCTGTTTTTT
CASSPPGVGSNTGELFF
>TRBD1|TRBV28|TRBJ1-4|few
TGTGCCAGCAGTCTCTACCGGGACAGGGAAATCGGAAGTGAAAAACTGTTTTTT
CASSLYRDREIGSEKLFF
>NA|TRBV7-6|TRBJ2-5|few
TGTGCCAGCAGCTTAGCCGAAGAGACCCAGTACTTC
CASSLAEETQYF
>TRBD1|TRBV29-1|TRBJ1-1|few
TGCAGCGTCGGACAGGACGAAGCTTTCTTT
CSVGQDEAFF
>TRBD1|TRBV12-3/TRBV12-4|TRBJ2-1|many
TGTGCCAGCAGTACGGGACAGTACAATGAGCAGTTCTTC
CASSTGQYNEQFF
>NA|TRBV28|TRBJ1-2|NA
TGTGCCAGCAGGTGGGGGCTAAAATCAACTGGCTACACCTTC
CASRWGLKSTGYTF
>TRBD2|TRBV20-1|TRBJ2-3|many
TGCAGTGCTAGAGATCCGAACGCGGGGGACCGCACAGATACGCAGTATTTT
CSARDPNAGDRTDTQYF
>NA|TRBV19|TRBJ1-5|NA
TGTGCCACCGCCGGGTCCGAATTTCAGCCCCAGCATTTT
CATAGSEFQPQHF
>NA|TRBV29-1|TRBJ2-2|many
TGCAGCGTAACAAACACCGGGGAGCTGTTTTTT
CSVTNTGELFF
>NA|TRBV5-1|TRBJ1-1|few
TGCGCCAGCAGCCGGGAGGGGTTAAACACTGAAGCTTTCTTT
CASSREGLNTEAFF
>TRBD1|TRBV10-2|TRBJ2-5|NA
TGCGCCAGCAGCCAGGGGGAAGAGACCCAGTACTTC
CASSQGEETQYF
>NA|TRBV7-8|TRBJ2-3|NA
TGTGCCAGCAGCTTCCCTGGACTCCTAGAAGATACGCAGTATTTT
CASSFPGLLEDTQYF
>NA|TRBV18|TRBJ2-7|few
TGTGCCAGCTCACCACCGTCCGACTCCTCCTACGAGCAGTACTTC
CASSPPSDSSYEQYF
>NA|TRBV7-2|TRBJ2-7|many
TGTGCCAGCAGCTTGGAATCTTGGCCGTCCTACGAGCAGTACTTC
CASSLESWPSYEQYF
>TRBD2|TRBV6-5|TRBJ2-1|many
TGTGCCAGCAGTCCCTCTAGCGGGGGGGCCCTGAATGAGCAGTTCTTC
CASSPSSGGALNEQFF
>TRBD2|TRBV4-2|TRBJ2-5|many
TGTGCCAGCAGCCAAGAAGAGAATAGCGGGGGACACCAAGAGACCCAGTACTTC
CASSQEENSGGHQETQYF
>NA|TRBV5-1|TRBJ1-1|once
TGCGCCAGCAGCTTGTACTCAGCCAACACTGAAGCTTTCTTT
CASSLYSANTEAFF
>NA|TRBV12-3/TRBV12-4|TRBJ2-2|NA
TGTGCCAGCAGTTCGCGGCAGGGTATAACCGGGGAGCTGTTTTTT
CASSSRQGITGELFF
>NA|TRBV12-3/TRBV12-4|TRBJ2-2|NA
TGTGCCAGCAGCCAGGGGTCCCTGAACACCGGGGAGCTGTTTTTT
CASSQGSLNTGELFF
>TRBD1|TRBV7-9|TRBJ1-4|NA
TGTGCCAGCAGCTTAGGGGACAGTACGGGAGCTAATGAAAAACTGTTTTTT
CASSLGDSTGANEKLFF
>NA|TRBV3-1|TRBJ1-3|few
TGTGCCAGCAGCCAACGGGGGACGTACAACACCATATATTTT
CASSQRGTYNTIYF
>NA|TRBV7-2|TRBJ2-6|NA
TGTGCCAGCAGCCTAAATGCCGGGACGAACGGGGCCAACGTCCTGACTTTC
CASSLNAGTNGANVLTF
>TRBD1|TRBV5-1|TRBJ2-1|many
TGCGCCAGCAGCTTGGATTTACCGGGACAGGGAAATGAGCAGTTCTTC
CASSLDLPGQGNEQFF
>NA|TRBV7-2|TRBJ1-5|NA
TGTGCCAGCAGCCAGGACTATCATCAGCCCCAGCATTTT
CASSQDYHQPQHF
>TRBD1|TRBV4-2|TRBJ2-1|once
TGTGCCAGCAAGGGACAGGGGGCGGAGGCTGAGCAGTTCTTC
CASKGQGAEAEQFF
>TRBD1|TRBV11-2|TRBJ1-2|NA
TGTGCCAGCAGCTTTACAGGGGGAGGGAACTACACCTTC
CASSFTGGGNYTF
>TRBD1|TRBV5-1|TRBJ1-4|few
TGCGCCAGCAGACCCGGGACAGAGAATGAAAAACTGTTTTTT
CASRPGTENEKLFF
>NA|TRBV7-2|TRBJ1-1|few
TGTGCCAGCAGCTTAGAGCGGGGGAACACTGAAGCTTTCTTT
CASSLERGNTEAFF
>NA|TRBV29-1|TRBJ2-5|few
TGCAGCGTTGCACTGTCGGAGACCCAGTACTTC
CSVALSETQYF